Shown below are 7 T cell receptor beta chains from a single sample sequenced in a study of shared clonotypes between healthy human individuals. Method: immunoSEQ multiplex PCR; TCRdb's copy keeps in-frame clones and lacks some. The sample lists about 680,000 clones; around three quarters were seen once. Sequencing was carried out using memory CD4+ T cells sorted from blood. Subset of the sample: CD45RA-negative fraction. The receptor set was obtained from a woman in her twenties or thirties in good health.

The sample holds a few counts of this clone. The rearrangement joins TRBV5-1 to TRBJ1-1, with a weak D call TRBD1 (6 bases). The ends were cut back, 6 bases at V and 0 bases at J, with 15 bases in the middle. This CDR3 contains 15 residues. Per germline, CDR1 SGHRS and CDR2 YFSETQ. CDR3 nucleotide sequence: TGCGCCAGCATGTCCATGGGGGCCGTGAACACTGAAGCTTTCTTT. Translated, it gives CASMSMGAVNTEAFF.

Concerning this clone: At the DNA level, this CDR3 is encoded by other sequences in the same sample as well. The chain uses TRBV19 and TRBJ1-1; D perhaps matches TRBD1 (6 bases). The germline gives CDR1 LNHDA, CDR2 SQIVND (reference sequence). The length of the CDR3 is 15 residues. V was trimmed by 2 bases and J by 1 base, leaving 11 bases between them. CDR3 protein: CASSITGGANTEAFF. The CDR3 DNA reads as TGTGCCAGTAGTATAACGGGGGGGGCGAACACTGAAGCTTTCTTT.

This sequence joins TRBV7-8 and TRBJ2-5; D is possibly TRBD1 (7 bases). This CDR3 region has 14 residues. Trimming cost V 6 bases and J 5 bases, with 16 bases left between them. Germline CDR1 is SGHVS and CDR2 is FQNEAQ. This CDR3 is CASRSQTGRETQYF. In DNA, the CDR3 is TGTGCCAGCAGAAGCCAGACAGGGAGGGAGACCCAGTACTTC.

This clone has only a few counts. Here the CDR3 DNA reads TGCGCCAGCAGCCCACCCGGGACCAATCGAATAGGGGCCCAGTACTTC. Translating gives CASSPPGTNRIGAQYF. The rearrangement links TRBV5-1 to TRBJ2-5; perhaps D is TRBD1 or TRBD2 (5 bases each). V was clipped by 4 bases and J by 9 bases, with 25 bases between them. Germline V gene data show CDR1 as SGHRS and CDR2 as YFSETQ. The CDR3 runs to 16 residues.

The rearrangement uses TRBV28 and TRBJ2-1, with 10 bases that match TRBD2. Germline lookup yields CDR1 MDHEN and CDR2 SYDVKM. This CDR3 has 12 amino acids. V gave up 6 bases and J gave up 15 bases; unmatched junction bases: 8. CDR3 coding DNA: TGTGCCAGCAGCGTTAGCGGGAGGCCATCGTTCTTC. Translation: CASSVSGRPSFF. Full variable domain (outside the CDR3, taken from reference TRBV28 and TRBJ2-1): DVKVTQSSRYLVKRTGEKVFLECVQDMDHENMFWYRQDPGLGLRLIYFSYDVKMKEKGDIPEGYSVSREKKERFSLILESASTNQTSMYLCASSVSGRPSFFGPGTRLTVL.

This chain joins TRBV19 and TRBJ1-2; 8 bases are a match to TRBD1. CDR3 length: 14 amino acids. From germline, CDR1 is LNHDA and CDR2 SQIVND (reference sequence). Trimming at V came to 11 bases and at J to 6 bases, leaving 14 bases not matched to a gene. The chain's CDR3 is CAVGHPQGADGYTF. The CDR3 DNA sequence: TGTGCCGTTGGACACCCCCAGGGGGCCGATGGCTACACCTTC.

This sequence joins TRBV10-2 and TRBJ2-1; 7 bases map to TRBD2. This CDR3 is 15 amino acids long. V was pared by 2 bases and J by 1 base, with 2 bases of the junction left unmatched. CDR1 WSHSY and CDR2 SAAADI come from the germline V gene. The CDR3 DNA reads as TGCGCCAGCAGTGAGCTAGCGGTTTCCTACAATGAGCAGTTCTTC. It encodes CASSELAVSYNEQFF.